These 11 T cell receptor beta chains originate from one sample sequenced in a study of chemoradiotherapy in HPV16-positive cancers. Repertoires were generated with immunoSEQ multiplex PCR, while TCRdb's copy carries only in-frame clones and drops some. Of 3,400 or so clones in the sample, 60% to 85% were seen once. The input for sequencing was tumor tissue, taken from a patient who underwent chemoradiotherapy. Receptors were obtained from a human donor with HPV-associated anogenital cancer.

The CDR3 reads CASSPHRGEAFF. The CDR3 coding sequence is TGTGCCAGCAGCCCCCACAGGGGGGAGGCTTTCTTT. The V and J genes are TRBV7-2 and TRBJ1-1; 8 nucleotides agree with TRBD1. Germline CDR1 reads SGHTA; CDR2 reads FQGNSA. Losses at the gene ends were 5 bases for V and 11 bases for J; bases not matched to a gene: 7. The CDR3 is 12 amino acids.

The chain employs TRBV19 and TRBJ2-3; 8 bases are a match to TRBD2. V lost 4 bases to trimming and J lost 0 bases; unmatched junction nucleotides: 12. Per germline, CDR1 LNHDA and CDR2 SQIVND (reference sequence). This CDR3 is built from 18 residues. In DNA form, the CDR3 reads TGTGCCAGTAGTAGCCCGCGGGGGGTTAGCCTCAGCACAGATACGCAGTATTTT. Translating gives CASSSPRGVSLSTDTQYF. Looking up the rest from reference TRBV19 and TRBJ2-3 gives the full variable domain: DGGITQSPKYLFRKEGQNVTLSCEQNLNHDAMYWYRQDPGQGLRLIYYSQIVNDFQKGDIAEGYSVSREKKESFPLTVTSAQKNPTAFYLCASSSPRGVSLSTDTQYFGPGTRLTVL.

A word on this clone: A much larger clone lies a single base off, so this may be a read error. The same CDR3 can be traced to other DNA sequences in this sample. The gene calls are TRBV2 and TRBJ2-2; a weak D match, TRBD2 (5 bases). V dropped 5 bases and J dropped 1 base, with 23 bases sitting between them. CDR1 is SNHLY and CDR2 is FYNNEI in the germline V gene. The CDR3 sequence is 19 residues long. Written as DNA, the CDR3 is TGTGCCAGCAGTTCCTTGGACTCGTCGGAGGCACTGAACACCGGGGAGCTGTTTTTT. It is translated as CASSSLDSSEALNTGELFF.

This chain connects TRBV5-4 to TRBJ1-2, with D maybe TRBD1 (6 bases). Germline V gives CDR1 SGHNT, CDR2 YYREEE (reference sequence). V lost 2 bases to trimming and J lost 3 bases, with 11 bases between them. The CDR3 totals 14 residues. CDR3 loop: CASSLTGTHYGYTF. The DNA of the CDR3 is TGTGCCAGCAGCTTAACCGGGACACACTATGGCTACACCTTC.

The V call is TRBV7-6, the J call TRBJ1-4, with 7 bases aligning to TRBD1. CDR3 length: 15 amino acids. Germline trimming cut 5 bases from V and 0 bases from J; bases unmatched to any gene: 3. From germline, CDR1 is SGHVS and CDR2 FNYEAQ. CDR3 in DNA: TGTGCCAGCAGCCTCGGGACAGCAACTAATGAAAAACTGTTTTTT. It is translated as CASSLGTATNEKLFF.

V gene TRBV5-1 combines with J gene TRBJ2-4, with D possibly being TRBD2 (7 bases). From germline, CDR1 is SGHRS and CDR2 YFSETQ. The V gene lost 3 bases and the J gene lost 8 bases, with 18 bases spanning the gap. The CDR3 has 15 amino acids. Here the CDR3 reads CASSSDGGPEYIQYF. In DNA form, the CDR3 reads TGCGCCAGCAGCTCTGACGGGGGGCCAGAGTACATTCAGTACTTC.

The CDR3: CASSLARGTGELFF. The CDR3 nucleotides read TGTGCCAGCAGCTTAGCAAGGGGCACCGGGGAGCTGTTTTTT. This sequence joins TRBV7-2 and TRBJ2-2; maybe TRBD1 (5 bases). The CDR3 has 14 amino acids. The germline V and J ends were trimmed by 0 bases and 4 bases, with 6 bases remaining between them. In germline, CDR1 is SGHTA, CDR2 FQGNSA.

The chain carries TRBV19 and TRBJ1-6, with D possibly matching TRBD1 (5 bases). The germline V gene has CDR1 LNHDA and CDR2 SQIVND (reference sequence). There are 14 residues in the CDR3. V was shortened by 2 bases and J by 7 bases, with 9 bases between the two germline ends. The CDR3 loop reads CASSIYDSNSPLHF. DNA for the CDR3: TGTGCCAGTAGTATATATGACAGCAATTCACCCCTCCACTTT. The full variable domain, rest sourced from reference TRBV19 and TRBJ1-6, is DGGITQSPKYLFRKEGQNVTLSCEQNLNHDAMYWYRQDPGQGLRLIYYSQIVNDFQKGDIAEGYSVSREKKESFPLTVTSAQKNPTAFYLCASSIYDSNSPLHFGNGTRLTVT.

The chain employs TRBV27 and TRBJ2-3; D is undetermined. V dropped 4 bases and J dropped 4 bases, with 9 bases sitting between them. CDR1 is MNHEY and CDR2 is SMNVEV in the germline V gene (reference sequence). The CDR3 runs 13 residues. CDR3 residues: CASSSPPADTQYF. Written as DNA, the CDR3 is TGTGCCAGCAGTTCCCCCCCCGCAGATACGCAGTATTTT.

V and J are TRBV29-1 and TRBJ2-1; 9 nucleotides agree with TRBD2. CDR1 and CDR2 from the germline V gene are SQVTM and ANQGSEA. The trim removed 1 base at V and 9 bases at J, leaving 7 bases unmatched. The CDR3 consists of 14 residues. This CDR3 is CSVEVRLAGSEQFF. The CDR3 region has the DNA TGCAGCGTTGAAGTGAGGCTAGCGGGAAGTGAGCAGTTCTTC.

The chain employs TRBV6-1 and TRBJ1-2; D is uncertain. Trimming shortened V by 2 bases and J by 1 base, and 8 bases separated the two germline ends. Germline values: CDR1 MNHNS, CDR2 SASEGT. The CDR3 is 14 amino acids. The CDR3 spells CASSEMVFNYGYTF. In DNA form, the CDR3 reads TGTGCCAGCAGTGAAATGGTGTTTAACTATGGCTACACCTTC.